The 10 T cell receptor beta chains presented below share a single source sample, sequenced in a study of T cell clonality in common variable immunodeficiency. Assay: immunoSEQ multiplex PCR; the TCRdb copy retains only in-frame clones and omits some. The sample yields about 81,000 clones, without any singletons. What was sequenced was peripheral blood mononuclear cells. The source is a person aged 18 to 70 in good health.

In this sample, this clone turned up many times. Read data end 3 residues before the CDR3 end; the end is taken from the germline J gene. The V gene is TRBV7-3, the J gene TRBJ2-2; D uncertain. CDR3 length: 15 residues. V lost 3 bases and J 4 bases, leaving 12 bases between the germline ends. Germline V gene lookup returns CDR1 SGHTA and CDR2 FQGTGA. CDR3 protein: CASSLTSEGTGELFF. The part of the CDR3 DNA that was read is TGTGCCAGCAGCTTGACCAGCGAAGGCACCGGGGAG.

Many counts were recorded for this clone. The junction departs from the called germline gene at one end, perhaps through a read error. The read comes to an end 3 residues before the CDR3 does, leaving the germline J gene to fill in the end. The chain uses TRBV4-2 and TRBJ2-7; possibly TRBD1 for D (6 bases). The CDR3 consists of 14 residues. Looked up from germline, CDR1 is LGHNA and CDR2 is YNFKEQ. CDR3 bases read: TGCGCCAGCAGCCAAGGGGCAGGGGAGTCCGAG. It encodes CASSQGAGESE. The whole CDR3 protein is CASSQGAGESEQYF.

In its sample, this clone was seen many times. The read finishes 3 residues shy of the CDR3 end, and the germline J gene is used to complete it. This chain joins TRBV10-1 and TRBJ1-2; TRBD1 is a possible D gene (5 bases). The germline V gene has CDR1 WNHNN and CDR2 SYGVQD (reference sequence). Between the trimmed V and J ends, which lost 5 bases and 4 bases, there was a span of 11 bases. This CDR3 is 13 amino acids long. The covered CDR3 bases are TGCGCCAGCAGTCCAGGGCGTACCTATGGC. Protein product: CASSPGRTYG. In full, the CDR3 reads CASSPGRTYGYTF.

This clone has ten or more counts. The CDR3 sequence is CASSERQGLAKNIQYF. CDR3 DNA (partial): TGTGCCAGCAGTGAAAGACAGGGGTTAGCCAAAAACATT. V and J are TRBV2 and TRBJ2-4; 8 nucleotides align to TRBD1. The read ends 3 residues early relative to the CDR3; the germline J gene fills the gap. There are 16 residues in the CDR3. Trimming removed 2 bases from V and 0 bases from J; junction bases left unmatched: 3. CDR1 is SNHLY and CDR2 is FYNNEI in the germline V gene.

This clone was seen many times. The CDR3 end is not reached by the read, which stops 3 residues before it; the germline J gene fills it in. V usage is TRBV7-6 and J usage is TRBJ2-7; TRBD1 matches 7 bases. Trimming took 1 base from V and 1 from J; bases not matched to a gene: 4. The germline CDR1 and CDR2 sequences are SGHVS and FNYEAQ. The CDR3 runs to 15 residues. This CDR3 reads CASSLDDRVSYEQYF. The sequenced CDR3 bases are TGTGCCAGCAGCTTAGACGACAGGGTGTCCTACGAG. The full variable domain, its missing parts supplied by reference TRBV7-6 and TRBJ2-7, is GAGVSQSPRYKVTKRGQDVALRCDPISGHVSLYWYRQALGQGPEFLTYFNYEAQQDKSGLPNDRFSAERPEGSISTLTIQRTEQRDSAMYRCASSLDDRVSYEQYFGPGTRLTVT.

Ten or more counts support this clone. The DNA ends 3 residues before the CDR3 does, and the rest of the CDR3 is filled in from the germline J gene. The chain joins TRBV20-1 to TRBJ2-1; 9 nucleotides agree with TRBD1. V shed 5 bases, J shed 3 bases, and the junction held 8 bases outside the gene matches. Germline V gene data show CDR1 as DFQATT and CDR2 as SNEGSKA (reference sequence). The length of the CDR3 is 15 residues. CDR3 region: CSAPWTGEVYNEQFF. CDR3 DNA (partial): TGCAGTGCTCCTTGGACAGGGGAGGTCTACAATGAG.

This clone turned up a few times. The CDR3 is cut off 3 residues early in the read; its end comes from the germline J gene. This chain links TRBV10-2 with TRBJ1-1; D is ambiguous. CDR3 size: 13 residues. The V gene's germline CDR1 is WSHSY and CDR2 SAAADI. Between the trimmed V and J ends, which lost 5 bases and 2 bases, there was a span of 9 bases. The CDR3 bases that were read are TGCGCCAGCAGTTCCGGGGTAAACACTGAA. Residues: CASSSGVNTE. The CDR3 as a whole reads CASSSGVNTEAFF.

This clone was observed at least ten times. The read gets to within 3 residues of the CDR3 end, and the germline J gene fills in the rest. The J gene is TRBJ1-2, the V gene TRBV7-3; TRBD1 agrees at 8 bases. The CDR3 covers 17 residues. The junction had 15 bases not matched to a gene; V was cut back by 5 bases and J by 4 bases. Germline CDR1 reads SGHTA; CDR2 reads FQGTGA. Partial CDR3 DNA: TGTGCCAGCAGCCCCCGGGGGACAGGTTTCGGGGCCTATGGC. This translates into CASSPRGTGFGAYG. In full, the CDR3 is CASSPRGTGFGAYGYTF.

Note on this clone: The read stops 3 residues short of the end of the CDR3; the missing end is completed from the germline J gene. The rearrangement joins TRBV5-1 to TRBJ2-5; maybe TRBD2 (5 bases). CDR1 SGHRS and CDR2 YFSETQ come from the germline V gene. Trimming removed 4 bases from V and 2 bases from J, with 12 bases in between. The CDR3 is made up of 14 amino acids. CDR3 residues: CASSRGLVQETQYF. The sequenced CDR3 bases are TGCGCCAGCAGCCGAGGACTGGTACAAGAGACC.

The table lists this clone with many counts. Sequencing ends 3 residues short of the CDR3 end; the germline J gene provides the rest. The chain joins TRBV14 to TRBJ2-3; TRBD1 aligns across 7 bases. Trimming cost V 4 bases and J 6 bases; bases outside gene matches: 4. Germline V CDR1 and CDR2: SGHDN, FVKESK. The CDR3 spans 13 residues. CDR3 in amino acids: CASSPTGRDTQYF. The covered CDR3 bases are TGTGCCAGCAGCCCGACAGGGCGCGATACG.